The T cell receptor (beta chain) described here comes from a study of blood T cell repertoires in COVID-19 (dated by TCRdb to about 2020). With regard to the full study: The collaborator samples originated in the United States, Italy and Spain and spanned the acute and convalescent phases of COVID-19. The material from the prospective study consisted of cDNA or gDNA derived from T cells, B-cell-depleted T cells, or PBMCs. Deeply sampled blood TCRbeta repertoires from subjects exposed to, actively infected with, or recovered from COVID-19 were included in the dataset. The repertoires were released in a freely available public database intended as a resource for research on the immune response to SARS-CoV-2. Samples came from the ongoing ImmuneRACE study (first 160 participants) plus 1,254 subjects from 6 global collaborators. Nearly every sample came with metadata listing a de-identified subject ID, COVID-19 status, age in years and sex. HLA class I and class II types, where available, came from metadata supplied by the sample provider rather than from assay-based typing. General study outcomes and caveats: Clinical and demographic metadata were provided uncurated, with the amount varying by source and participant.

The immunoSEQ Assay, a bias-controlled multiplex PCR, was used to amplify TCRbeta CDR3 regions from genomic DNA. On the study's bioinformatics: The number of nucleated cells in each sample was estimated from the amplification of reference gene primers within the assay. Sequence reads were collapsed and filtered to measure the absolute abundance of every unique TCRbeta CDR3 rearrangement. For each sample, productive Simpson clonality was calculated as the square root of Simpson's diversity index across productive rearrangements. In its TCRdb copy, this immuneACCESS table keeps in-frame sequences only and misses some clones. Where compared with another copy, unresolved V genes explain less than half of these, and the others have no known cause. Clonal size and the V and J genes are those of that table, whereas D and trimming came from the DNA. The sample includes hundreds of thousands of clones, with about 88% observed a single time. The ten biggest clones cover 7% to 7.5% of the sample.

At one collaborating source in Seattle, patients were enrolled during active infection and were followed longitudinally through the course of disease. Whole blood was collected in K2EDTA tubes by collaborating institutions according to the institutions' own protocols. For TCRbeta analysis, collaborators shipped samples in one of three forms: frozen whole blood, isolated PBMCs, or DNA extracted from either of those sample types. In the case of this clone: Its cognate antigen has yet to be identified. Base qualities are missing; no much larger clone stands one base away.

V loses 0 bases of germline sequence and J loses 5 bases, and the interval between the two ends is 11 bases. Per the germline V gene, MGHRA is the CDR1 and YSYEKL is the CDR2. Spanning cysteine to phenylalanine, the CDR3 consists of 14 amino acids. Just the 42-base CDR3 DNA is kept, in frame starting at base 1. What was sequenced was peripheral blood. The rearranged chain carries TRBV4-1 and TRBJ2-7, and perhaps TRBD2 as D gene, on 6 matching bases. This TCR came from an older woman with COVID-19, enrolled during active disease. The bases are TGCGCCAGCAGCCAAGATGAAGGGAGGCACGAGCAGTACTTC. Its product reads: CASSQDEGRHEQYF.